These T cell receptor beta chains were read from a single sample in a study of T cells in Graves' hyperthyroidism and ophthalmopathy. TCRdb independently ran MiXCR on the multiplex PCR reads; one entry per CDR3 protein. Here the sample spans about 600,000 distinct CDR3 sequences, around 14% being singletons. The sample consisted of blood. All receptors derive from a woman aged 18-30 years with Graves' ophthalmopathy. The conserved cysteine and the conserved F or W are not part of the CDR3 here. Each record gives: J gene, V gene, CDR3 protein.

j_gene: TRBJ2-1
v_gene: TRBV24-1
CDR3aa: ATSDLGTGGIDEQF

j_gene: TRBJ1-5
v_gene: TRBV4-1
CDR3aa: ASSQVWGETQPQH

j_gene: TRBJ2-6
v_gene: TRBV7-3
CDR3aa: ASSPWGASGANVLT

j_gene: TRBJ1-2
v_gene: TRBV28
CDR3aa: ASKTVVGVNYGYT

j_gene: TRBJ1-6
v_gene: TRBV10-3
CDR3aa: AISESTGEGGSPLH

j_gene: TRBJ2-1
v_gene: TRBV18
CDR3aa: ASSLGGRGLGEQF

j_gene: TRBJ2-5
v_gene: TRBV20-1
CDR3aa: SASRREYPETQY

j_gene: TRBJ1-1
v_gene: TRBV5-1
CDR3aa: ASSKDGMNTEAF

j_gene: TRBJ2-1
v_gene: TRBV6-5
CDR3aa: ASSYSGVAGVGEQF

j_gene: TRBJ2-3
v_gene: TRBV7-9
CDR3aa: ASSFGLVSDTQY

j_gene: TRBJ1-4
v_gene: TRBV7-8
CDR3aa: ASSSRRRMPATNEKLF

j_gene: TRBJ2-7
v_gene: TRBV3-1
CDR3aa: ASSHRTGPVGFLYEQY

j_gene: TRBJ2-3
v_gene: TRBV6-6
CDR3aa: ASSYRQPRTEGFTDTQY

j_gene: TRBJ2-1
v_gene: TRBV9
CDR3aa: ASSVPAGLAGISSYNEQF

j_gene: TRBJ2-5
v_gene: TRBV20-1
CDR3aa: SASLAGVGETQY

j_gene: TRBJ1-2
v_gene: TRBV10-3
CDR3aa: AISETIGDRGYT

j_gene: TRBJ2-5
v_gene: TRBV11-2
CDR3aa: ASSFGPSAGGAETQY

j_gene: TRBJ1-5
v_gene: TRBV5-1
CDR3aa: ASSYFSNQPQH

j_gene: TRBJ1-1
v_gene: TRBV28
CDR3aa: ASSLRGGGNTEAF

j_gene: TRBJ1-2
v_gene: TRBV24-1
CDR3aa: ATSDRQGGGYT

j_gene: TRBJ2-7
v_gene: TRBV7-2
CDR3aa: ASASGSSYEQY

j_gene: TRBJ2-1
v_gene: TRBV28
CDR3aa: ASSYGTSGRAGYNEQF

j_gene: TRBJ2-3
v_gene: TRBV9
CDR3aa: ASRSCRDRTPYSTDTQY

j_gene: TRBJ2-3
v_gene: TRBV6-6
CDR3aa: ASSYSRLAGADTQY

j_gene: TRBJ2-2
v_gene: TRBV2
CDR3aa: ASSEWGQLGTGELF

j_gene: TRBJ1-1
v_gene: TRBV7-9
CDR3aa: ASSWLTENTEAF

j_gene: TRBJ2-2
v_gene: TRBV7-9
CDR3aa: ASSFSEANTGELF

j_gene: TRBJ2-1
v_gene: TRBV6-6
CDR3aa: ASSYSTPGTHEQF

j_gene: TRBJ2-2
v_gene: TRBV9
CDR3aa: ASSVRLAGGTGKLF

j_gene: TRBJ1-2
v_gene: TRBV6-1
CDR3aa: ASSGTSGREEGYGYT

j_gene: TRBJ1-6
v_gene: TRBV27
CDR3aa: ASSLMIRNSPLH

j_gene: TRBJ1-2
v_gene: TRBV5-5
CDR3aa: ASSTAKRGHNGYT

j_gene: TRBJ2-7
v_gene: TRBV20-1
CDR3aa: SARDEGLVPYEQY

j_gene: TRBJ2-1
v_gene: TRBV10-2
CDR3aa: ASRTSNEQF

j_gene: TRBJ2-5
v_gene: TRBV29-1
CDR3aa: SVGQQETQY

j_gene: TRBJ2-7
v_gene: TRBV7-2
CDR3aa: ASSLGFMGRPDFSYEQY

j_gene: TRBJ2-7
v_gene: TRBV6-1
CDR3aa: ASSEGASPGNYEQY

j_gene: TRBJ2-3
v_gene: TRBV29-1
CDR3aa: SVDPNRGTDTQY

j_gene: TRBJ1-4
v_gene: TRBV19
CDR3aa: ASTETVATNEKLF

j_gene: TRBJ2-7
v_gene: TRBV28
CDR3aa: ASGRDPVHEQY

j_gene: TRBJ1-1
v_gene: TRBV2
CDR3aa: ASRVGSTEAF

j_gene: TRBJ2-7
v_gene: TRBV6-1
CDR3aa: ASRSPRDYEQY

j_gene: TRBJ2-5
v_gene: TRBV29-1
CDR3aa: SVETGGETQY

j_gene: TRBJ2-7
v_gene: TRBV7-9
CDR3aa: ASSSKYEQY

j_gene: TRBJ1-5
v_gene: TRBV6-2/TRBV6-3
CDR3aa: ASSYEGYQPQH

j_gene: TRBJ2-7
v_gene: TRBV12-3/TRBV12-4
CDR3aa: ASSPRDGSYEQY

j_gene: TRBJ2-3
v_gene: TRBV20-1
CDR3aa: SARDRVESTDTQY

j_gene: TRBJ2-1
v_gene: TRBV30
CDR3aa: ASPSAGGYNEQF

j_gene: TRBJ1-6
v_gene: TRBV19
CDR3aa: ASSVSGTAGPLH